The clone carrying this T cell receptor (beta chain) appeared a few times. Germline assignment: CDR1 MNHEY and CDR2 SVGAGI. This CDR3 comprises 14 residues. Trimming removed 6 bases at V and 4 bases at J, with 15 bases between. This entry belongs to a study of STAT5B mutations in CD4+ large granular lymphocyte leukemia. Sequenced by immunoSEQ multiplex PCR; TCRdb stores in-frame clones only, minus some. The table records under 40,000 clones, more than 75% of them present only once. Sequences were obtained from CD4+ T cells from blood buffy coats. This sequence originates from a human donor in good health. This chain joins TRBV6-5 and TRBJ1-1, with D perhaps matching TRBD1 (5 bases). CDR3 region: CASSLRAGTTEAFF. CDR3 nucleotides: TGTGCCAGCAGCCTCCGGGCGGGGACCACTGAAGCTTTCTTT.